These 28 T cell receptor beta chains came from one sample sequenced in a study of control samples from healthy donors and cancer patients. Using immunoSEQ multiplex PCR, the repertoire was profiled, and TCRdb retains in-frame clones only, with some absent. The sample gives about 120,000 clones, just under 90% of which show up once; roughly an eighth is in the top ten. Sequenced material: blood. These TCRs come from a man aged 25-40 years in good health.

The chain is built from TRBV19 and TRBJ1-1; D is undetermined. CDR1 LNHDA and CDR2 SQIVND come from the germline V gene (reference sequence). The CDR3 runs to 14 residues. The ends were cut back, 6 bases at V and 0 bases at J, with 11 bases in the middle. The CDR3 region is CASSPGTLNTEAFF. CDR3 DNA: TGTGCCAGTAGCCCCGGTACACTGAACACTGAAGCTTTCTTT. The whole variable domain, remainder taken from reference TRBV19 and TRBJ1-1, is DGGITQSPKYLFRKEGQNVTLSCEQNLNHDAMYWYRQDPGQGLRLIYYSQIVNDFQKGDIAEGYSVSREKKESFPLTVTSAQKNPTAFYLCASSPGTLNTEAFFGQGTRLTVV.

The V and J genes are TRBV4-2 and TRBJ1-5; D remains unclear. CDR1 LGHNA and CDR2 YNFKEQ come from the germline V gene. The CDR3 has 14 residues. The V gene lost 0 bases and the J gene lost 5 bases, with 8 bases spanning the gap. This CDR3 is CASSQEGTHQPQHF. The DNA of the CDR3 is TGTGCCAGCAGCCAAGAGGGTACCCATCAGCCCCAGCATTTT.

This clone was counted a single time. The genes are TRBV7-9 and TRBJ2-2, with unresolved D. CDR1 and CDR2 (germline): SEHNR, FQNEAQ (reference sequence). The germline V and J ends were trimmed by 1 base and 4 bases, with 4 bases remaining between them. This CDR3 is 13 amino acids long. DNA of the CDR3: TGTGCCAGCAGCTTAGAGTTCACCGGGGAGCTGTTTTTT. Translation gives CASSLEFTGELFF.

The chain combines TRBV5-4 with TRBJ2-3; TRBD2 is a possible D gene (6 bases). CDR3 length: 16 residues. Trimming took off 0 bases at V and 2 bases at J, with 13 bases between the two ends. Germline loops: CDR1 SGHNT, CDR2 YYREEE (reference sequence). This CDR3 is CASSLAGGLLTDTQYF. In DNA, the CDR3 is TGTGCCAGCAGCTTGGCCGGAGGGCTTCTCACAGATACGCAGTATTTT. Full variable domain (outside the CDR3, taken from reference TRBV5-4 and TRBJ2-3): ETGVTQSPTHLIKTRGQQVTLRCSSQSGHNTVSWYQQALGQGPQFIFQYYREEENGRGNFPPRFSGLQFPNYSSELNVNALELDDSALYLCASSLAGGLLTDTQYFGPGTRLTVL.

This clone appeared a few times. V and J are TRBV19 and TRBJ2-5, with 8 positions matching TRBD2. Germline V gene lookup returns CDR1 LNHDA and CDR2 SQIVND (reference sequence). Losses at the gene ends were 8 bases for V and 0 bases for J; bases not matched to a gene: 2. There are 13 residues in the CDR3. This chain's CDR3 is CASRGGNQETQYF. CDR3 DNA sequence: TGTGCCAGTCGGGGGGGGAACCAAGAGACCCAGTACTTC.

CDR3 in DNA: TGTGCCAGCAGCTTACAGGGGACATCGAACACTGAAGCTTTCTTT. This translates into CASSLQGTSNTEAFF. The rearrangement joins TRBV7-2 to TRBJ1-1, with D possibly TRBD1 on 6 matching bases. Trimming shortened V by 2 bases and J by 1 base, and 11 bases separated the two germline ends. CDR3 length: 15 amino acids. Germline CDR1 SGHTA, CDR2 FQGNSA.

V and J are TRBV6-5 and TRBJ2-7, with 9 bases lining up with TRBD1. Per germline, CDR1 MNHEY and CDR2 SVGAGI. There are 16 residues in the CDR3. The junction had 10 bases not matched to a gene; V was cut back by 5 bases and J by 2 bases. This CDR3 is CASSNLPGQGTYEQYF. In DNA, the CDR3 is TGTGCCAGCAGTAACTTGCCGGGACAGGGAACCTACGAGCAGTACTTC.

This CDR3 is CASAGTRDTEAFF. For the CDR3, the DNA is TGTGCCAGCGCCGGGACGCGGGACACTGAAGCTTTCTTT. The chain uses TRBV6-5 and TRBJ1-1, with a tentative D call TRBD1 (5 bases). The CDR3 has 13 amino acids. Trimming pared 8 bases from V and 3 bases from J, leaving 13 bases between. Germline V gene lookup returns CDR1 MNHEY and CDR2 SVGAGI.

On this clone: This sample also contains other DNA sequences that code for the same CDR3. The chain carries TRBV10-1 and TRBJ1-1, with no clear D. Trimming cost V 3 bases and J 1 base, with 6 bases left between them. CDR1 WNHNN and CDR2 SYGVQD come from the germline V gene (reference sequence). The CDR3 totals 13 residues. CDR3 protein: CASSETRNTEAFF. CDR3 DNA: TGCGCCAGCAGTGAAACCCGGAACACTGAAGCTTTCTTT.

This sequence joins TRBV3-1 (or the pseudogene TRBV3-2) and TRBJ2-5, with TRBD2 identical over 14 bases. The CDR3 loop spans 18 amino acids. V lost 4 bases and J lost 2; bases outside the gene matches: 9. Germline CDR1 is LGHDT and CDR2 is YNNKEL (reference sequence). Written as DNA, the CDR3 is TGTGCCAGCAGCCTAGGACTAGCGGGGGGCCCGTATCAAGAGACCCAGTACTTC. Translated, it gives CASSLGLAGGPYQETQYF.

This chain uses TRBV6-4 with TRBJ1-2; possible D gene TRBD1, 6 bases. CDR3 length equals 13 residues. CDR1 and CDR2 (germline): MRHNA, SNTAGT. V lost 0 bases, J lost 7 bases, and 9 bases lay in between. CDR3 amino acids: CASSDSGGSGYTF. The CDR3 DNA reads as TGTGCCAGCAGTGACTCAGGGGGAAGTGGCTACACCTTC.

This chain uses TRBV5-1 with TRBJ1-1; no clear D gene. Germline CDR1 is SGHRS and CDR2 is YFSETQ. V was trimmed by 0 bases and J by 6 bases, leaving 12 bases between them. The CDR3 is made up of 14 amino acids. CDR3 residues: CASSLVVGSAEAFF. The CDR3 region has the DNA TGCGCCAGCAGCTTGGTTGTGGGTAGCGCTGAAGCTTTCTTT.

The V and J genes are TRBV15 and TRBJ1-2, with D possibly being TRBD1 (6 bases). The length of the CDR3 is 15 residues. Between the trimmed V and J ends, which lost 0 bases and 4 bases, there was a span of 12 bases. Germline CDR1 reads LNHNV; CDR2 reads YYDKDF (reference sequence). CDR3 sequence (DNA): TGTGCCACCAGCAGAGAGGCGGGGGGCGTCTATGGCTACACCTTC. Translation: CATSREAGGVYGYTF.

This rearrangement joins TRBV5-1 to TRBJ2-7; 8 bases align to TRBD1. The CDR3 is 16 residues long. V was pared by 4 bases and J by 2 bases, with 11 bases of the junction left unmatched. Germline CDR1 SGHRS, CDR2 YFSETQ. The CDR3, as DNA: TGCGCCAGCAGCGGGTCCCCCGGGACAGGTGCCTACGAGCAGTACTTC. Amino acid sequence: CASSGSPGTGAYEQYF. Variable domain in full (rest from reference TRBV5-1 and TRBJ2-7): KAGVTQTPRYLIKTRGQQVTLSCSPISGHRSVSWYQQTPGQGLQFLFEYFSETQRNKGNFPGRFSGRQFSNSRSEMNVSTLELGDSALYLCASSGSPGTGAYEQYFGPGTRLTVT.

The chain recombines TRBV7-2 with TRBJ1-2; TRBD1 matches 7 bases. The CDR3 has 13 amino acids. Germline CDR1 reads SGHTA; CDR2 reads FQGNSA. V was pared by 4 bases and J by 8 bases, with 7 bases of the junction left unmatched. This chain's CDR3 is CASSSGQMLGYTF. The CDR3 DNA sequence: TGTGCCAGCAGCTCGGGACAGATGCTAGGCTACACCTTC.

The chain links TRBV7-8 to TRBJ1-3; D remains unclear. The CDR3 covers 15 residues. The V end lost 5 bases, the J end lost 6 bases, and 17 bases lay between the germline ends. Germline V gives CDR1 SGHVS, CDR2 FQNEAQ. The CDR3, as DNA: TGTGCCAGCAGCCCGCCCTCCGGAAGACTAAACACCATATATTTT. It codes for CASSPPSGRLNTIYF.

The J gene is TRBJ2-1, the V gene TRBV5-5; tentative D call: TRBD1 (5 bases). CDR1 is SGHKS, CDR2 YYEKEE, per germline (reference sequence). The CDR3 is made up of 13 amino acids. V gave up 2 bases and J gave up 6 bases, with 9 bases separating them. In DNA form, the CDR3 reads TGTGCCAGCAGCTTCCAGGGAACCAATGAGCAGTTCTTC. Translating gives CASSFQGTNEQFF.

V and J are TRBV28 and TRBJ2-2; a possible D gene is TRBD2 (5 bases). Germline CDR1 is MDHEN and CDR2 is SYDVKM. The CDR3 covers 14 residues. The V end was cut by 8 bases, the J end by 2 bases, with 12 bases between. CDR3 loop: CASLSGGNTGELFF. The CDR3 DNA sequence: TGTGCCAGCTTAAGCGGCGGCAACACCGGGGAGCTGTTTTTT.

This clone came up once. The same CDR3 can be traced to other DNA sequences in this sample. The V call is TRBV27, the J call TRBJ1-2; D gene unclear. CDR1 is MNHEY, CDR2 SMNVEV, per germline (reference sequence). The CDR3 has 13 residues. Trimming cost V 4 bases and J 7 bases, with 13 bases left between them. This CDR3 reads CASSYSGFRGYTF. CDR3 coding DNA: TGTGCCAGCAGTTATTCGGGGTTTCGTGGCTACACCTTC.

The rearrangement joins TRBV2 to TRBJ2-2; D remains ambiguous. This CDR3 has 14 residues. CDR1 is SNHLY, CDR2 FYNNEI, per germline. The V and J ends lost 6 bases and 4 bases respectively, with 12 bases between them. This CDR3 reads CASRDRVLTGELFF. In DNA form, the CDR3 reads TGTGCCAGCAGGGACCGGGTCCTCACCGGGGAGCTGTTTTTT.

This clone was seen once. The chain employs TRBV13 and TRBJ1-1, with D possibly being TRBD1 (5 bases). The CDR3 length is 14 residues. Germline CDR1 PRHDT, CDR2 FYEKMQ (reference sequence). Between the trimmed V and J ends, which lost 1 base and 1 base, there was a span of 7 bases. CDR3 residues: CASSLVGGNTEAFF. As DNA, the CDR3 is TGTGCCAGCAGCTTAGTTGGGGGGAACACTGAAGCTTTCTTT.

This sequence joins TRBV12-3 or TRBV12-4 and TRBJ1-2; perhaps TRBD1 as D (5 bases). CDR3 length equals 13 residues. Deletions cut 5 bases from V and 3 bases from J, with 10 bases between. CDR3 DNA sequence: TGTGCCAGCAGTCTAGGACAAGACTATGGCTACACCTTC. Translation gives CASSLGQDYGYTF.

V is TRBV6-1 and J is TRBJ2-2, with D hard to call. The CDR3 covers 14 residues. V lost 3 bases and J lost 6, with 11 bases in between. The germline CDR1 and CDR2 sequences are MNHNS and SASEGT. CDR3 DNA sequence: TGTGCCAGCAGTGAGCGTTCAGAGTCCGGGGAGCTGTTTTTT. This sequence encodes CASSERSESGELFF.

This clone was recorded a few times. The CDR3 loop reads CASRPGLAGFTDTQYF. The CDR3 nucleotides read TGTGCCAGCAGACCGGGACTAGCGGGGTTCACAGATACGCAGTATTTT. The chain has TRBV7-9 and TRBJ2-3; 13 bases fit TRBD2. V shed 6 bases, J shed 2 bases, and the junction held 5 bases outside the gene matches. Germline CDR1 SEHNR, CDR2 FQNEAQ (reference sequence). The CDR3 sequence is 16 residues long.

This chain links TRBV14 with TRBJ1-1; TRBD1 might be the D (6 bases). The CDR3 spans 14 residues. Germline CDR1 SGHDN, CDR2 FVKESK. The germline V and J ends were trimmed by 6 bases and 6 bases, with 17 bases remaining between them. CDR3 amino acids: CASRTTGFQAEAFF. Written as DNA, the CDR3 is TGTGCCAGCAGAACAACAGGGTTCCAAGCTGAAGCTTTCTTT.

This chain connects TRBV11-2 to TRBJ1-1, with TRBD1 matching 8 bases. There are 12 residues in the CDR3. The V gene end was trimmed by 8 bases and the J gene end by 5 bases; junction bases not matched to a gene: 4. Germline-derived CDR1 and CDR2 are SGHAT and FQNNGV. The CDR3 DNA sequence: TGTGCCAGCGCAGGGGGCTGGACTGAAGCTTTCTTT. Translated: CASAGGWTEAFF.

V gene TRBV30 combines with J gene TRBJ1-4, with TRBD1 matching 9 bases. J was trimmed by 3 bases and V by 3 bases; bases with no gene match: 14. Germline CDR1 reads GTSNPN; CDR2 reads SVGIG (reference sequence). The CDR3 is made up of 18 amino acids. Here the CDR3 reads CAWRGTGLKGSANEKLFF. The CDR3 DNA sequence: TGTGCCTGGAGGGGGACAGGGTTGAAAGGTTCGGCTAATGAAAAACTGTTTTTT.

This chain uses TRBV18 with TRBJ2-7, with a possible D match to TRBD1 (5 bases). Germline CDR1 reads KGHSH; CDR2 reads LQKENI. This CDR3 spans 16 amino acids. The germline V and J ends were trimmed by 3 bases and 1 base, with 16 bases remaining between them. The CDR3 protein is CASSPRVADNSYEQYF. The CDR3 coding sequence is TGTGCCAGCTCACCGAGAGTGGCGGACAATTCCTACGAGCAGTACTTC.